This T cell receptor beta chain was found in a study of T cell changes during pregnancy in multiple sclerosis. J gave up 6 bases and V 2 bases, and 4 bases lay outside the gene matches. The V gene's germline CDR1 is GTSNPN and CDR2 SVGIG (reference sequence). This CDR3 has 15 residues. The repertoire was sequenced with immunoSEQ multiplex PCR; TCRdb's copy has only in-frame clones and lacks some. Of 20,000 to 25,000 clones in the sample, about 87% are singletons; the top ten hold less than 6.5%. The specimen was CD8+ T cells from peripheral blood mononuclear cells, collected in the second trimester of pregnancy. The clonotype comes from a female donor in good health, enrolled as a control in a pregnancy study. This rearrangement joins TRBV30 to TRBJ2-1; 13 bases map to TRBD2. The CDR3 DNA reads TGTGCCTGGAGTATAGGACTAGCGGGAGTCAATGAGCAGTTCTTC. This sequence encodes CAWSIGLAGVNEQFF.